A single count supports the clone carrying this T cell receptor beta chain. These data originate in a study of blood T cell repertoires in COVID-19. Authors' data handling: Amplifying reference gene primers gave estimates of nucleated cell counts. Assay: immunoSEQ multiplex PCR; the TCRdb copy retains only in-frame clones and omits some. Clone size and the V and J calls come from that table; the DNA yielded D and trimming. The sample records 25,000 to 35,000 clones, about 92% being singletons. The CDR3 loop spans 16 amino acids. V dropped 4 bases and J dropped 10; count of bases not matched to a gene: 13. Germline CDR1 and CDR2: MGHRA and YSYEKL.

Sequenced material: peripheral blood. The source is a woman aged 70-85 years with COVID-19, enrolled during active disease. This chain joins TRBV4-1 and TRBJ1-6, with 7 nucleotides matching TRBD1. The CDR3 spells CASSRSEGQIFSPLHF. For the CDR3, the DNA is TGCGCCAGCAGCCGGTCCGAGGGACAGATATTCTCACCCCTCCACTTT.